This section outlines one TCR beta chain sequence together with its context. Its antigen is as yet unknown. Only in-frame clones appear in the TCRdb table, and some are missing; sequencing was by immunoSEQ multiplex PCR. The data contain more than 75,000 clones, roughly 74% of them singletons. This entry belongs to a study of radiotherapy plus CTLA-4 blockade in lung cancer. Across the whole study: With roughly a third of patients having disease control, objective responses were seen in about 18%. Study results and limitations: TCR clones from tumors expanded in blood after radiotherapy plus ipilimumab. Reports identified early blood T cell clone dynamics, with interferon-beta, as the best response predictor.

Receiving focal radiation plus CTLA-4 blockade with ipilimumab were patients who had chemo-refractory metastatic non-small-cell lung cancer. Germline CDR1 is MNHEY and CDR2 is SMNVEV (reference sequence). Trimming removed 6 bases from V and 7 bases from J, with 10 bases in between. This CDR3 spans 12 amino acids. This sequence joins TRBV27 and TRBJ2-1, with no clear D. The origin of this receptor is a human donor with non-small cell lung cancer who had a partial response to radiotherapy plus ipilimumab. Some clones in this sample may be carry-over from other donors' samples. This specimen consisted of peripheral blood, obtained from a patient treated with radiotherapy plus ipilimumab. The CDR3 is CASRSPRNEQFF. CDR3 in DNA: TGTGCCAGCAGGAGCCCCAGGAATGAGCAGTTCTTC.